The TCR beta chain under discussion was sequenced for a study of blood T cell repertoires in COVID-19. This clone was counted a single time. V gave up 3 bases and J gave up 7 bases; unmatched junction bases: 20. The germline CDR1 and CDR2 sequences are SGHVS and FNYEAQ. CDR3 length equals 19 residues. Method: immunoSEQ multiplex PCR; TCRdb's copy keeps in-frame clones and lacks some. Of roughly 100,000 clones in the sample, approximately 83% were seen once. This chain uses TRBV7-6 with TRBJ2-2; TRBD1 agrees at 7 bases. The source of this sequence is a man aged 45-65 years with acute or convalescent COVID-19. What was sequenced was peripheral blood. CDR3 sequence: CASSLDRLGTVQRGGELFF. DNA of the CDR3: TGTGCCAGCAGCTTGGATAGGCTCGGGACAGTCCAGAGGGGCGGGGAGCTGTTTTTT.